This TCR beta chain came from a study of radiotherapy plus CTLA-4 blockade in lung cancer. Study as a whole: Among enrolled patients, less than 20% responded and approximately 33% achieved disease control. Points from the study as a whole: Early blood T cell clone dynamics, with interferon-beta, were reported to best predict response. An expansion of tumor-derived TCR clones occurred in blood after radiotherapy plus ipilimumab.

Focal radiation with ipilimumab CTLA-4 blockade was given to patients with chemo-refractory metastatic non-small-cell lung cancer. Here immunoSEQ multiplex PCR was the method, and the copy in TCRdb shows in-frame clones only, minus some. Of around 91,000 clones listed, about 91% are singletons. This clone was seen a handful of times. Its antigen is undetermined. Germline lookup yields CDR1 MNHNS and CDR2 SASEGT. The CDR3 extends over 14 amino acids. Trimming cost V 6 bases and J 1 base, with 12 bases left between them. This sequence originates from a human donor with non-small cell lung cancer that progressed on radiotherapy plus ipilimumab. The V and J genes are TRBV6-1 and TRBJ1-1; no clear D. The sample in question was peripheral blood, obtained from a patient treated with radiotherapy plus ipilimumab. CDR3 sequence reads: CASSSWVENTEAFF. CDR3 nucleotide sequence: TGTGCCAGCAGCTCGTGGGTGGAGAACACTGAAGCTTTCTTT.